These 2 T cell receptor beta chains were sequenced from one sample in a study of shared clonotypes between healthy human individuals (dated by TCRdb to 2018 to 2020). Library generation was performed with the immunoSEQ multiplex PCR assay. The table was pulled from immuneACCESS by TCRdb, which kept in-frame rearrangements only. Such tables lose some clones; where checked, under half of the loss comes from unresolved V genes, and the rest has no known cause. Here the sample has 2,500,000 or so clones; roughly nine tenths occur a single time. The top ten constitute over 0.12% of the sample. Sequencing was performed on naive CD4+ T cells sorted from blood. This specimen's cell subset or site label, interpreted: CD45RA+ positively selected. The source of these receptors is a man aged 18 to 30 in good health.

In this sample, this clone turned up a few times. The chain uses TRBV29-1 and TRBJ1-2; D call uncertain. Per germline, CDR1 SQVTM and CDR2 ANQGSEA. The CDR3 runs 12 residues. The V gene lost 4 bases and the J gene lost 6 bases, with 12 bases spanning the gap. CDR3 amino acids: CSVGGTDHGYTF. The CDR3 DNA reads as TGCAGCGTTGGGGGTACCGACCATGGCTACACCTTC.

The chain combines TRBV18 with TRBJ2-7; D possibly corresponds to TRBD1 (6 bases). The CDR3 has 15 residues. V was trimmed by 0 bases and J by 3 bases, leaving 12 bases between them. From germline, CDR1 is KGHSH and CDR2 LQKENI. DNA of the CDR3: TGTGCCAGCTCACCACCCGGACAGCCGAGCTACGAGCAGTACTTC. Translation gives CASSPPGQPSYEQYF. The whole variable domain, remainder taken from reference TRBV18 and TRBJ2-7, is NAGVMQNPRHLVRRRGQEARLRCSPMKGHSHVYWYRQLPEEGLKFMVYLQKENIIDESGMPKERFSAEFPKEGPSILRIQQVVRGDSAAYFCASSPPGQPSYEQYFGPGTRLTVT.